This T cell receptor beta chain was found in a study of blood T cell repertoires in COVID-19. Study-level background: The origin of the acute and convalescent COVID-19 samples was the United States, Italy and Spain. The analysed material was cDNA or gDNA that came from T cells, B-cell-depleted T cells, or PBMCs.

As handled by the study authors: Estimates of nucleated cell counts were drawn from the amplification of reference gene primers. Method: immunoSEQ multiplex PCR; TCRdb's copy keeps in-frame clones and lacks some. The DNA gave D and trimming, while V, J and clone size come from that table. The sample holds around 99,000 clones, approximately 84% seen once. The CDR3 length is 15 residues. Germline values: CDR1 SGHKS, CDR2 YYEKEE (reference sequence). Trimming removed 0 bases at V and 5 bases at J, with 14 bases between. The receptor was isolated from a human donor in a cohort sampled during active COVID-19. Sequencing was carried out using peripheral blood. The rearrangement uses TRBV5-5 and TRBJ1-1; TRBD1 might be the D (6 bases). In DNA form, the CDR3 reads TGTGCCAGCAGCTTGGTACCAGGGGAAGGAACTGAAGCTTTCTTT. This codes for CASSLVPGEGTEAFF. Complete variable domain (other parts from reference TRBV5-5 and TRBJ1-1): DAGVTQSPTHLIKTRGQQVTLRCSPISGHKSVSWYQQVLGQGPQFIFQYYEKEERGRGNFPDRFSARQFPNYSSELNVNALLLGDSALYLCASSLVPGEGTEAFFGQGTRLTVV.